Listed here are 23 T cell receptor beta chains from one sample, sequenced in a study of T cells expressing NK-cell markers. TCRdb reanalyzed the 5' RACE reads and collapses them to one entry per CDR3 protein, without DNA. Recorded here are 500,000 or so distinct CDR3 sequences; the top ten clones represent roughly 3.5%. The sample consisted of blood T cells: a sorted CD56 or NKG2C T cell subset, CD4+ or CD8+ T cells, or bulk PBMC T cells (not recorded which). The receptor set was obtained from a man between 18 and 35 years old in good health.

This chain's CDR3 is CASSQLAGMINEQFF. This chain links TRBV12-3 or TRBV12-4 with TRBJ2-1; TCRdb picks TRBD2, but there is no DNA to check that call. The CDR3 is 15 amino acids.

The CDR3 region is CATSDRYEQYF. The chain has TRBV24-1 and TRBJ2-7. The length of the CDR3 is 11 residues. From germline, CDR1 is KGHDR and CDR2 SFDVKD.

This rearrangement joins TRBV7-3 to TRBJ2-3; the D call of TRBD1 rests on TCRdb alone, since no DNA is present to check it. The V gene's germline CDR1 is SGHTA and CDR2 FQGTGA. The CDR3 has 17 residues. The CDR3: CASSPGLGATHTDTQYF. Combining the CDR3 with reference TRBV7-3 and TRBJ2-3 gives the whole variable domain GAGVSQTPSNKVTEKGKYVELRCDPISGHTALYWYRQSLGQGPEFLIYFQGTGAADDSGLPNDRFFAVRPEGSVSTLKIQRTERGDSAVYLCASSPGLGATHTDTQYFGPGTRLTVL.

The J gene is TRBJ2-1, the V gene TRBV4-1. CDR1 is MGHRA and CDR2 is YSYEKL in the germline V gene. The CDR3 consists of 13 residues. The CDR3 region is CASSRPSYNEQFF.

CDR3 protein: CATRGEGAQPQHF. The chain combines TRBV27 with TRBJ1-5; TCRdb's assignment of TRBD1 cannot be checked, as there is no DNA. Looked up from germline, CDR1 is MNHEY and CDR2 is SMNVEV (reference sequence). The CDR3 length is 13 residues.

J is TRBJ1-4 and V is TRBV28. The CDR3 spans 12 residues. Germline CDR1 MDHEN, CDR2 SYDVKM. The CDR3 region is CASSWRNEKLFF.

The J gene is TRBJ2-7, the V gene TRBV29-1; TCRdb reports TRBD2, a call that lacks DNA to check it against. Germline lookup yields CDR1 SQVTM and CDR2 ANQGSEA. This CDR3 spans 15 amino acids. The CDR3 reads CSVVRRLAGVYEQYF.

V usage is TRBV28 and J usage is TRBJ2-7; checking the TCRdb D call of TRBD1 is not possible without DNA. In germline, CDR1 is MDHEN, CDR2 SYDVKM. CDR3 length: 14 amino acids. The CDR3 sequence: CASSLPPVRYEQYF.

The chain carries TRBV29-1 and TRBJ2-2; the TRBD1 assignment by TCRdb is unverifiable without DNA. The CDR3 loop spans 14 amino acids. CDR1 is SQVTM, CDR2 ANQGSEA, per germline. This CDR3 is CSVAGTANTGELFF.

The rearrangement links TRBV11-2 to TRBJ2-5; TCRdb selects TRBD1, and the lack of DNA leaves this call unchecked. CDR3 length: 15 residues. CDR1 and CDR2 (germline): SGHAT, FQNNGV. The CDR3 sequence is CASSPWDREWETQYF.

The chain recombines TRBV20-1 with TRBJ1-5. In germline, CDR1 is DFQATT, CDR2 SNEGSKA (reference sequence). The CDR3 is made up of 16 amino acids. The CDR3 loop reads CSARPTGSGSNQPQHF.

The chain has TRBV10-1 and TRBJ2-2; the TCRdb call, TRBD1, lacks DNA for checking. This CDR3 has 14 amino acids. CDR1 is WNHNN and CDR2 is SYGVQD in the germline V gene (reference sequence). The CDR3 loop is CASGPLGGRGELFF.

The chain uses TRBV20-1 and TRBJ1-6; TCRdb's D gene call, TRBD1, goes unchecked for lack of DNA. The germline V gene encodes CDR1 DFQATT and CDR2 SNEGSKA (reference sequence). CDR3 length: 17 amino acids. The CDR3 sequence: CSARPSGSGGTGSPLHF.

This chain uses TRBV29-1 with TRBJ2-7. The V gene's germline CDR1 is SQVTM and CDR2 ANQGSEA. This CDR3 contains 13 residues. The CDR3: CSALDPIDYEQYF.

J is TRBJ2-5 and V is TRBV6-2 or TRBV6-3. In germline, CDR1 is MNHEY, CDR2 SVGEGT. The CDR3 is made up of 15 amino acids. CDR3: CASSYSSAVQETQYF.

V gene TRBV28 combines with J gene TRBJ2-7. Per germline, CDR1 MDHEN and CDR2 SYDVKM. The CDR3 runs to 14 residues. CDR3 sequence: CASSLAAAPYEQYF.

The J gene is TRBJ2-1, the V gene TRBV4-1; with no DNA, the TCRdb D assignment of TRBD2 cannot be verified. CDR1 MGHRA and CDR2 YSYEKL come from the germline V gene. This CDR3 contains 13 residues. The CDR3 is CASSQGLVNEQFF.

The gene calls are TRBV20-1 and TRBJ2-7; TCRdb proposes TRBD1, but this gene call is untestable without DNA. The CDR3 loop spans 15 amino acids. Germline V lookup: CDR1 DFQATT, CDR2 SNEGSKA (reference sequence). CDR3 protein: CSARDLYGTSIEQYF.

This chain joins TRBV7-9 and TRBJ2-7; TCRdb reports TRBD1, a call that lacks DNA to check it against. CDR1 is SEHNR, CDR2 FQNEAQ, per germline (reference sequence). This CDR3 region has 13 residues. The CDR3 region is CASSGTGVLEQYF.

The V call is TRBV20-1, the J call TRBJ2-3; TCRdb lists TRBD2, though no DNA is available to test this call. Germline-derived CDR1 and CDR2 are DFQATT and SNEGSKA (reference sequence). This CDR3 is 15 amino acids long. CDR3 loop: CSAASGSGRTDTQYF.

This chain connects TRBV5-1 to TRBJ1-1; TCRdb indicates TRBD1, and absent DNA this call remains unverified. This CDR3 spans 12 amino acids. Looked up from germline, CDR1 is SGHRS and CDR2 is YFSETQ. CDR3 protein: CASSLGTGYAFF.

The chain links TRBV10-2 to TRBJ2-5; checking the TCRdb D call of TRBD1 is not possible without DNA. The germline gives CDR1 WSHSY, CDR2 SAAADI. This CDR3 is built from 12 residues. The CDR3 protein is CASGTGQETQYF.

The chain links TRBV6-5 to TRBJ2-5; the TCRdb D gene call, TRBD2, has no DNA to confirm it. The CDR3 runs to 14 residues. From germline, CDR1 is MNHEY and CDR2 SVGAGI. CDR3 loop: CASSPTDPGETQYF.